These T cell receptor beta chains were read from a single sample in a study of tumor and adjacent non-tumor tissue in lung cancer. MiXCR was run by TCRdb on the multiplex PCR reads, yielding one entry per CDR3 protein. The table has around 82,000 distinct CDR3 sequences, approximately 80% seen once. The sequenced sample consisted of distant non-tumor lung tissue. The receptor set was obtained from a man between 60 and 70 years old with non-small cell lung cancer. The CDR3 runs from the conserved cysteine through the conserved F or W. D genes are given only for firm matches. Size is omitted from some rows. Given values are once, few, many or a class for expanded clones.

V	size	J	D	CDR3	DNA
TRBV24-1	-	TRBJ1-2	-	CANTDAGRSTYGYTF	TGTGCCAACACTGATGCCGGACGGTCCACCTATGGCTACACCTTC
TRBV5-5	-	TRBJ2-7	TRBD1	CANSLGGPRSREQYF	TGTGCCAACAGCTTAGGGGGCCCCCGGAGTAGGGAGCAGTACTTC
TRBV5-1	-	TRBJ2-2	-	CPGSENSGTSNTGELFF	TGCCCCGGCAGCGAAAACTCCGGGACATCGAACACCGGGGAGCTGTTTTTT
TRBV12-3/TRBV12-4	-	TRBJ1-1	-	CASISPGILNTESFF	TGTGCCAGCATTTCCCCAGGGATACTGAACACTGAATCTTTCTTT
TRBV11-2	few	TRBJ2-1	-	CASSLDGNNEQFF	TGTGCCAGCAGCTTAGATGGGAACAATGAGCAGTTCTTC
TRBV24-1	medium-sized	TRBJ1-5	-	CATSEGSSNQPQHF	TGTGCCACCAGTGAAGGTTCTAGCAATCAGCCCCAGCATTTT
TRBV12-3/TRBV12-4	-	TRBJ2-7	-	CVSTESGYRRMEQYF	TGTGTCAGCACCGAGTCGGGATACAGGAGAATGGAGCAGTATTTC
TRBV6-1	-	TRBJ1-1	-	CARSEWGVKNTEAFF	TGTGCCAGAAGTGAATGGGGGGTCAAAAACACTGAAGCTTTCTTT
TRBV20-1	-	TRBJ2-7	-	CSGNLTVGGNYEQHF	TGCAGCGGTAATCTGACAGTCGGGGGAAACTACGAACAGCACTTC
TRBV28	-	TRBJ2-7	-	CAGYTSGTQGSYEQYF	TGTGCCGGTTACACTTCGGGAACTCAAGGCTCCTACGAGCAGTACTTC
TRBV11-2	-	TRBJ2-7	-	CASSFMAERYF	TGTGCCAGCAGCTTTATGGCCGAGCGGTACTTC
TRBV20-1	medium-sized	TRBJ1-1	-	CSARIGGTYTEAFF	TGCAGTGCTAGAATAGGGGGGACCTACACTGAAGCTTTCTTT
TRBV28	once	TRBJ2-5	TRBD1	CATLVRGLQETHYF	TGTGCCACCCTTGTCAGGGGGCTCCAAGAGACCCACTACTTC
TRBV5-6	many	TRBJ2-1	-	CASSLVSTSLRFF	TGTGCCAGCAGCTTGGTGTCGACTTCTTTGCGGTTCTTC
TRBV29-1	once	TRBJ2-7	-	CSAQKDEQYF	TGCAGCGCTCAGAAAGACGAGCAGTACTTC
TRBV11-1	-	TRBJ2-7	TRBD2	CASSRTSGMTDERYF	TGTGCCAGCAGCAGGACTAGCGGGATGACAGACGAGCGGTACTTC
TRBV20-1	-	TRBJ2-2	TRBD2	CNADGTSGANTGELFF	TGCAATGCTGACGGGACTAGTGGGGCAAACACCGGGGAGCTGTTTTTT
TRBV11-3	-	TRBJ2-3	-	CASSLDLLEVGGRADTQYF	TGTGCCAGCAGCTTAGATCTCCTAGAAGTCGGGGGCCGCGCAGATACGCAGTATTTT
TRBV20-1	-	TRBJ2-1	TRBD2	CSTRSERGVYNEQFF	TGCAGTACTAGATCTGAGCGGGGGGTCTACAATGAGCAGTTCTTC
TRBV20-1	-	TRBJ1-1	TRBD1	CSAPGAGQGPNTEALF	TGCAGTGCTCCAGGGGCTGGACAGGGACCAAACACTGAAGCTTTATTT
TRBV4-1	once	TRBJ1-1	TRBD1	CASCQRTGEGSTEAFF	TGCGCCAGCTGCCAACGGACAGGAGAGGGAAGCACTGAAGCTTTCTTT
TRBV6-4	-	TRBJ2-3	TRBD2	CASTVTSGGTDTQYF	TGTGCCAGTACTGTGACTAGCGGGGGCACAGATACGCAGTATTTT
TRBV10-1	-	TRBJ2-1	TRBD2	CANSAWPGGSEQFF	TGCGCCAACAGTGCTTGGCCCGGGGGGAGTGAGCAATTCTTC
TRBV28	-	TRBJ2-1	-	CASRLPLPTNEQFF	TGTGCCAGCAGACTTCCCCTCCCGACCAATGAGCAGTTCTTC
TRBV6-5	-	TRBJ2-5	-	CVSSYQGRYHETQYF	TGTGTCAGCAGTTATCAGGGACGGTACCATGAGACCCAGTACTTC
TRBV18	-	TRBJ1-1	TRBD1	CASSPGDRVTGMHSEAFF	TGTGCCAGCTCACCGGGGGACAGGGTAACGGGGATGCACAGTGAAGCTTTCTTT
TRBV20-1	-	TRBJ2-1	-	CSHNGALNYKEQSF	TGCAGCCACAACGGGGCCCTGAACTACAAAGAGCAGTCCTTC
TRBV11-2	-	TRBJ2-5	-	CVCSSTIWGPKETQYF	TGTGTCTGCAGCTCCACAATATGGGGGCCAAAGGAGACCCAGTACTTC
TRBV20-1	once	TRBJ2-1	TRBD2	CSARIGAGVGTEQFF	TGCAGTGCCAGGATAGGGGCGGGAGTCGGGACTGAGCAGTTCTTC
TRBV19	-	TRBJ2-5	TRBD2	CASNPPGLGETQYF	TGTGCCAGTAACCCCCCGGGACTAGGGGAGACCCAGTACTTC
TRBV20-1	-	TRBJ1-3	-	CIARDQGSASGNTIYF	TGCATTGCTAGAGATCAGGGGAGTGCCTCTGGAAACACCATATATTTT
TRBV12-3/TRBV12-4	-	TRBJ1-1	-	CVSSITMTGGMNTEAFF	TGTGTCAGCAGCATAACTATGACAGGTGGCATGAACACTGAAGCTTTCTTT
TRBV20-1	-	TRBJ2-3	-	CSASDIRGADAQYF	TGCAGTGCCTCGGACATCCGGGGAGCAGATGCGCAGTATTTT
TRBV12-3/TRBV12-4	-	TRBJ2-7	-	CASSATGVITEQYF	TGTGCCAGCAGCGCCACGGGAGTCATAACCGAGCAGTACTTC
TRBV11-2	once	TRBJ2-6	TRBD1	CASSIVPKDRPSGVNVLTF	TGTGCCAGCAGCATAGTTCCAAAGGACAGGCCCTCTGGGGTCAACGTCCTCACTTTC
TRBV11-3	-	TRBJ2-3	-	CVSSILAEGYTDTQYF	TGTGTCAGCAGCATACTCGCGGAGGGGTACACAGATACGCAGTATTTT
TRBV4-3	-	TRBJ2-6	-	CASSKEAVSVADVLTF	TGCGCCAGCAGCAAAGAGGCGGTGTCTGTGGCCGACGTCCTGACTTTC
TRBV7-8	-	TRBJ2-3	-	CASSWAWGSDTQYF	TGTGCCAGCAGCTGGGCATGGGGCTCAGATACGCAGTATTTT
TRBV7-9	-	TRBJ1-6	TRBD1	CASSLVLRHGQGAYSPLHF	TGTGCCAGCAGCTTAGTCCTTCGCCATGGACAGGGGGCGTACTCACCCCTCCACTTT
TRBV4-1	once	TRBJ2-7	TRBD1	CASSQAGTVRYEQYF	TGCGCCAGCAGCCAAGCCGGGACAGTGAGGTACGAGCAGTACTTC
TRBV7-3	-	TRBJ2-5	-	CASSFRLGGAETQYF	TGTGCCAGCAGCTTTCGACTGGGTGGCGCGGAAACCCAGTACTTC
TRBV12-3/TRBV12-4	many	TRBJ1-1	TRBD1	CASSNIRTGNTEAFF	TGTGCCAGCAGTAATATACGGACAGGGAACACTGAAGCTTTCTTT
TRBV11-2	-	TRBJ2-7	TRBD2	CASIITTSGSYEQYF	TGTGCCAGCATCATAACGACTAGCGGATCTTACGAGCAGTACTTC
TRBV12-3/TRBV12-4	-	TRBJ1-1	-	CAGSFPWILNNEAFF	TGTGCCGGCAGTTTCCCATGGATACTGAACAATGAAGCTTTCTTT
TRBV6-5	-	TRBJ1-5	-	CASSYLQGNNQPQHF	TGTGCCAGTAGTTACCTCCAGGGAAACAATCAGCCCCAGCATTTT
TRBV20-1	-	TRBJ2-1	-	CSARHSIQSSYNEQFF	TGCAGTGCTAGGCATAGTATACAGTCGTCCTACAATGAGCAGTTCTTT
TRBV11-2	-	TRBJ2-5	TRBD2	CATSLDRELAGGETQYF	TGTGCCACCAGCTTAGATCGCGAACTAGCGGGAGGGGAGACCCAGTACTTC
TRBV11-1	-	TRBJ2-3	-	CASGETTTDTQYF	TGTGCCAGCGGAGAGACTACCACAGATACGCAGTATTTT
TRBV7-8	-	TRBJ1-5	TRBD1	CAISVRQGEGPQHF	TGTGCCATCAGCGTACGACAGGGAGAAGGGCCCCAGCATTTT
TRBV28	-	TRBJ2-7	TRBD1	CASRSRGFFEQYF	TGTGCCAGCAGGTCCAGGGGGTTTTTCGAGCAGTACTTC
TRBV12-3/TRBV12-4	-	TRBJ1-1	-	CASCFPGILNTGAFF	TGTGCCAGCTGTTTCCCAGGGATACTGAACACTGGTGCTTTCTTT
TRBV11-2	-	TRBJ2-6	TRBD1	CASRLVPKDRPSGANLLTF	TGTGCGAGCAGATTAGTTCCAAAGGACAGGCCCTCTGGGGCCAACCTCCTGACTTTC